This T cell receptor beta chain was identified in a study of beta chain features in type 1 diabetes. Study-wide results and limits: Moderately but significantly shorter TCRB CDR3s were found in Type 1 diabetes patients in all four CD4+ subsets.

V lost 4 bases and J lost 1, with 11 bases in between. This CDR3 is 14 amino acids long. Germline-derived CDR1 and CDR2 are SGHRS and YFSETQ. By way of CD45RO/CCR7/CD25/CD127/CD95/CD27, the CD4+ regulatory, stem cell-like memory, central memory and naive cells were sorted. Sorted populations were all over 98% pure. Of note for this clone: The antigen remains undetermined.

The entirety of the isolated RNA underwent reverse transcription, so expressed TCRB transcripts were sequenced. Generated by immunoSEQ multiplex PCR, the TCRdb table keeps only in-frame clones and is missing some. The sample consists of about 27,000 clones, 50% to 65% of them appearing once. This sequence joins TRBV5-1 and TRBJ2-5, with TRBD1 as a possible D gene (6 bases). Sequenced sample: Tregs from blood. The TCR originated in a woman aged 18 to 35 with type 1 diabetes. The CDR3 sequence is CASSPGQPQETQYF. The CDR3 region has the DNA TGCGCCAGCAGCCCAGGACAGCCCCAAGAGACCCAGTACTTC.